This TCR beta chain appears in the sequencing data of a study of shared clonotypes between healthy human individuals. V was shortened by 2 bases and J by 6 bases, with 14 bases between the two germline ends. Germline values: CDR1 SGHVS, CDR2 FQNEAQ. The CDR3 is made up of 14 amino acids. Donors had no recently reported acute infections or vaccinations and were HIV-negative. Genomic DNA of each subset was evenly split across several immunoSEQ plates. Profiled with immunoSEQ multiplex PCR; TCRdb holds only in-frame clones, not every one. Found here are around 690,000 clones, around 91% of them singletons; the top ten hold roughly 36%.

The receptor comes from a man younger than 35 in good health. Some clones in this sample may be carry-over from other donors' samples. The V gene is TRBV7-8, the J gene TRBJ2-7; D perhaps matches TRBD1 (5 bases). Sequencing input: memory CD8+ T cells from PBMCs. Subset noted: CD45RO+ cells pooled with CCR7-negative TemRA cells. The CDR3 sequence: CASSLLPGWAEQYF. The CDR3 nucleotides read TGTGCCAGCAGCTTACTGCCAGGGTGGGCCGAGCAGTACTTC.